Below, 4 T cell receptor beta chains from the same sample are listed, as sequenced in a study of CD8+CD57+ T cells in acquired aplastic anemia. CDR3 and TCR beta VDJ profiling relied on a genomic DNA template. TCRdb analysed the reads with MiXCR anew, one entry per CDR3 protein. The table has roughly 200,000 distinct CDR3 sequences, about 60% seen once. Selection for sequencing was limited to patients who had shown CD8+CD57+ cell expansion by flow cytometry. Material: sorted CD4+, CD8+, or CD8+CD57+ T cells (not recorded which) from PBMCs. Receptor source: a human donor with aplastic anemia.

This chain connects TRBV29-1 to TRBJ2-7; D might be TRBD1 (6 bases). The CDR3 consists of 13 residues. CDR1 SQVTM and CDR2 ANQGSEA come from the germline V gene. The V gene lost 1 base and the J gene lost 3 bases, with 10 bases spanning the gap. CDR3 in amino acids: CSVEAEDSYEQYF. CDR3 nucleotide sequence: TGCAGCGTTGAAGCGGAGGACAGCTACGAGCAGTACTTC.

This clonotype has a count of ten or more. The chain carries TRBV19 and TRBJ1-2; D is possibly TRBD1 (6 bases). Germline assignment: CDR1 LNHDA and CDR2 SQIVND (reference sequence). V shed 5 bases and J shed 3 bases, with 10 bases lying between them. The CDR3 covers 13 residues. The CDR3 protein is CASSPQGYYGYTF. In nucleotides, the CDR3 is TGTGCCAGTAGTCCACAGGGTTACTATGGCTACACCTTC.

This chain uses TRBV19 with TRBJ2-7; 10 bases match TRBD1. Losses at the gene ends were 4 bases for V and 5 bases for J; bases not matched to a gene: 5. The CDR3 runs 14 residues. Per germline, CDR1 LNHDA and CDR2 SQIVND (reference sequence). In DNA form, the CDR3 reads TGTGCCAGTAGTACCCGACAGGGGGCCCACGAGCAGTACTTC. Its protein is CASSTRQGAHEQYF. Variable domain in full (rest from reference TRBV19 and TRBJ2-7): DGGITQSPKYLFRKEGQNVTLSCEQNLNHDAMYWYRQDPGQGLRLIYYSQIVNDFQKGDIAEGYSVSREKKESFPLTVTSAQKNPTAFYLCASSTRQGAHEQYFGPGTRLTVT.

This clonotype was observed a few times. V is TRBV5-1 and J is TRBJ2-7; D possibly corresponds to TRBD1 (5 bases). Trimming took off 4 bases at V and 2 bases at J, with 10 bases between the two ends. Germline V gene data show CDR1 as SGHRS and CDR2 as YFSETQ. The CDR3 loop spans 13 amino acids. CDR3 loop: CASSPDTAYEQYF. The DNA for the CDR3 is TGCGCCAGCAGCCCGGACACCGCCTACGAGCAGTACTTC. Combining the CDR3 with reference TRBV5-1 and TRBJ2-7 gives the whole variable domain KAGVTQTPRYLIKTRGQQVTLSCSPISGHRSVSWYQQTPGQGLQFLFEYFSETQRNKGNFPGRFSGRQFSNSRSEMNVSTLELGDSALYLCASSPDTAYEQYFGPGTRLTVT.